These T cell receptor beta chains were read from a single sample in a study of T-cell reconstitution after alpha-beta-depleted transplantation in children. TCRdb recomputed calls from the PCR reads with MiXCR, one row per CDR3 protein. The sample includes about 200,000 distinct CDR3 sequences, under 8.5% of them seen just once. The source was PBMCs, mostly from graft donor cells, collected 360 days after TCRalphabeta/CD19-depleted stem cell transplant. The source is a male patient aged 2-15 years who had a stem cell transplant for acute myeloid leukemia, so the T cells may come from the graft donor. Both conserved end residues are part of each CDR3. Each record gives: CDR3 protein, CDR3 DNA, V gene, D gene, J gene, clone size. A D gene is named only where the DNA matches it firmly. Size tells how often a clone was seen (once, few, many) or the class of an expanded clone, and some rows leave it out.

CASSYSGQGRETQYF | TGTGCCAGCAGTTACTCGGGACAGGGGAGGGAGACCCAGTACTTC | TRBV6-5 | TRBD1 | TRBJ2-5 | many
CASRGPADTQYF | TGTGCCAGCAGGGGACCGGCAGATACGCAGTATTTT | TRBV12-3/TRBV12-4 | NA | TRBJ2-3 | many
CASSYDGETQYF | TGTGCCAGCAGTTACGATGGGGAGACCCAGTACTTC | TRBV6-5 | NA | TRBJ2-5 | many
CSARQPNTEAFF | TGCAGTGCGAGACAGCCGAACACTGAAGCTTTCTTT | TRBV20-1 | NA | TRBJ1-1 | many
CASRNKSVIQETQYF | TGTGCCAGCAGAAATAAGTCCGTTATCCAAGAGACCCAGTACTTC | TRBV7-8 | NA | TRBJ2-5 | many
CASSPPLLGLGNTIYF | TGTGCCAGCAGCCCTCCTTTACTTGGGCTTGGAAACACCATATATTTT | TRBV3-1 | NA | TRBJ1-3 | NA
CASSIRLEETQYF | TGTGCCAGCAGCATCCGACTGGAGGAGACCCAGTACTTC | TRBV6-6 | NA | TRBJ2-5 | few
CASSIAGAGAGELFF | TGTGCCAGTAGTATTGCCGGGGCGGGGGCCGGGGAGCTGTTTTTT | TRBV19 | TRBD2 | TRBJ2-2 | few
CASSLDIPVRNYGYTF | TGTGCCAGCAGCTTGGACATCCCGGTACGCAACTATGGCTACACCTTC | TRBV5-5 | NA | TRBJ1-2 | few
CASSPPRHSSWNTEAFF | TGTGCCAGCTCACCACCGCGACACAGCTCCTGGAACACTGAAGCTTTCTTT | TRBV18 | NA | TRBJ1-1 | NA
CSVTYPQGAHGNTIYF | TGCAGCGTCACATACCCACAGGGGGCCCATGGAAACACCATATATTTT | TRBV29-1 | TRBD1 | TRBJ1-3 | few
CASSPSRAGEKLFF | TGCGCCAGCAGCCCCTCGAGGGCGGGAGAAAAACTGTTTTTT | TRBV5-1 | NA | TRBJ1-4 | few
CASSSERGIYNEQFF | TGTGCCAGCAGTTCGGAGCGGGGGATTTACAATGAGCAGTTCTTC | TRBV5-5 | TRBD2 | TRBJ2-1 | NA
CSARVQAHQETQYF | TGCAGTGCTAGAGTGCAAGCCCACCAAGAGACCCAGTACTTC | TRBV20-1 | NA | TRBJ2-5 | NA
CASSLFPFPRDQETQYF | TGTGCCAGCAGTTTATTTCCCTTCCCGCGGGACCAAGAGACCCAGTACTTC | TRBV12-3/TRBV12-4 | NA | TRBJ2-5 | many
CASSSSKSLGYGYTF | TGTGCCAGCAGTTCCTCGAAGTCGTTGGGCTATGGCTACACCTTC | TRBV6-2/TRBV6-3 | NA | TRBJ1-2 | many
CASSYEDRVNQPQHF | TGTGCCAGCAGTTACGAGGACAGGGTCAATCAGCCCCAGCATTTT | TRBV6-5 | TRBD1 | TRBJ1-5 | many
CASSLDTGPGAFF | TGCGCCAGCAGCTTGGATACAGGACCTGGAGCTTTCTTT | TRBV5-1 | NA | TRBJ1-1 | NA
CASSLDGGGYTEAFF | TGCGCCAGCAGCTTGGATGGGGGGGGGTACACTGAAGCTTTCTTT | TRBV5-1 | NA | TRBJ1-1 | many
CATSKRNEKLFF | TGTGCCACCAGCAAACGAAATGAAAAACTGTTTTTT | TRBV15 | NA | TRBJ1-4 | NA
CASTRDRGRQISEAFF | TGTGCCAGCACCCGGGACAGGGGGCGCCAGATCTCTGAAGCTTTCTTT | TRBV12-3/TRBV12-4 | TRBD1 | TRBJ1-1 | NA
CSAPRTGELFF | TGCAGTGCTCCCCGGACCGGGGAGCTGTTTTTT | TRBV20-1 | NA | TRBJ2-2 | many
CASSEVAAPYNEQFF | TGTGCCAGCAGCGAAGTAGCGGCACCCTACAATGAGCAGTTCTTC | TRBV7-8 | NA | TRBJ2-1 | many
CSASDGVGQPQHF | TGCAGTGCTAGCGATGGGGTTGGTCAGCCCCAGCATTTT | TRBV20-1 | NA | TRBJ1-5 | NA